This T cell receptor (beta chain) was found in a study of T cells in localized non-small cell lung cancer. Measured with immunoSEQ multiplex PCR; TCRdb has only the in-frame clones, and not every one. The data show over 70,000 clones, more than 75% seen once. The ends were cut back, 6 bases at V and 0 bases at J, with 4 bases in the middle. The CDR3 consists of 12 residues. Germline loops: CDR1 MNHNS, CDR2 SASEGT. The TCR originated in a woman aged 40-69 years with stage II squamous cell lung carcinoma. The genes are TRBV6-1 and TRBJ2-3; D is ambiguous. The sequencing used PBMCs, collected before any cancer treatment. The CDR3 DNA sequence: TGTGCCAGCAGCCCTAGCACAGATACGCAGTATTTT. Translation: CASSPSTDTQYF.